Sequencing of this T cell receptor beta chain was carried out in a study of cytomegalovirus exposure and HLA in healthy donors. Use of 60 Vbeta and 13 Jbeta primers characterized the PCR. Some clones are missing from TCRdb's copy, which holds only in-frame ones; the method was immunoSEQ multiplex PCR. Of approximately 280,000 clones listed, around 90% are singletons. CDR3 size: 15 residues. Germline-derived CDR1 and CDR2 are SGHTA and FQGTGA. V lost 0 bases to trimming and J lost 1 base; unmatched junction nucleotides: 3. The V gene is TRBV7-3, the J gene TRBJ2-7; 7 nucleotides align to TRBD1. This sequence originates from a woman aged 18-30 years in good health and CMV-seronegative. Sequenced sample: PBMCs. The DNA for the CDR3 is TGTGCCAGCAGCTTAACGGGACAGCCTTCCTACGAGCAGTACTTC. It codes for CASSLTGQPSYEQYF. The full variable domain, in which reference TRBV7-3 and TRBJ2-7 provide the parts outside the CDR3, is GAGVSQTPSNKVTEKGKYVELRCDPISGHTALYWYRQSLGQGPEFLIYFQGTGAADDSGLPNDRFFAVRPEGSVSTLKIQRTERGDSAVYLCASSLTGQPSYEQYFGPGTRLTVT.